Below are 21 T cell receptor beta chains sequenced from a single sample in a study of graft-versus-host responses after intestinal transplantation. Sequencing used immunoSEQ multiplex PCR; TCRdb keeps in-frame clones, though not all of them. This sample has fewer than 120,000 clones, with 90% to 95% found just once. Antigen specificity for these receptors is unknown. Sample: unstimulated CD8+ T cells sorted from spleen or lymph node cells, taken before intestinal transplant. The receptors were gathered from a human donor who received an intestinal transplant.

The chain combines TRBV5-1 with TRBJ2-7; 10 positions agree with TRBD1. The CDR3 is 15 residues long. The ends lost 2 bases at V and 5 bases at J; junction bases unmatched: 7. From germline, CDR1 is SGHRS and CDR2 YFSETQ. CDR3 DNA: TGCGCCAGCAGCTTTTCCGGGACAGGGGTGCACGAGCAGTACTTC. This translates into CASSFSGTGVHEQYF.

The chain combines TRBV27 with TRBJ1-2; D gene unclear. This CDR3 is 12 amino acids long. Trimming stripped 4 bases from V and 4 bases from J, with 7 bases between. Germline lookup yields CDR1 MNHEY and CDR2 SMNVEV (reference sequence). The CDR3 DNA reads TGTGCCAGCAGTTCCCCCCTCTATGGCTACACCTTC. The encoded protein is CASSSPLYGYTF.

The CDR3 loop reads CASSIGSRGQNEQYF. As DNA, the CDR3 is TGTGCCAGTAGTATAGGAAGCAGGGGGCAAAACGAGCAGTACTTC. The chain has TRBV19 and TRBJ2-5, with TRBD1 identical over 8 bases. The DNA matches TRBJ2-7 better at its end, which makes the J call doubtful. CDR1 LNHDA and CDR2 SQIVND come from the germline V gene (reference sequence). The CDR3 sequence is 15 residues long.

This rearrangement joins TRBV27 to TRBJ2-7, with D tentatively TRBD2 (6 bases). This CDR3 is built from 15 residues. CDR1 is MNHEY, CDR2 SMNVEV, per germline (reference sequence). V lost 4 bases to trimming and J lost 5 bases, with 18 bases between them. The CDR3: CASSSLGLPGDEQYF. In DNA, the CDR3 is TGTGCCAGCAGTTCATTGGGACTCCCTGGGGACGAGCAGTACTTC.

This chain's CDR3 is CASSFGRDSEAEHEQYF. DNA of the CDR3: TGTGCCAGCAGCTTCGGGAGGGACAGCGAGGCGGAGCACGAGCAGTACTTC. The chain recombines TRBV7-8 with TRBJ2-7, with D possibly TRBD2 on 8 matching bases. Deletions cut 3 bases from V and 5 bases from J, with 23 bases between. This CDR3 spans 17 amino acids. Germline V gene sequence: CDR1 SGHVS, CDR2 FQNEAQ.

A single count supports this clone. The CDR3 spells CASGPRGGGSYNEQFF. The CDR3, as DNA: TGTGCCAGCGGACCCCGCGGAGGTGGATCCTACAATGAGCAGTTCTTC. The J gene is TRBJ2-1, the V gene TRBV7-9; TRBD2 might be the D (5 bases). Germline-derived CDR1 and CDR2 are SEHNR and FQNEAQ (reference sequence). The CDR3 consists of 16 residues. Trimming cost V 8 bases and J 1 base, with 18 bases left between them.

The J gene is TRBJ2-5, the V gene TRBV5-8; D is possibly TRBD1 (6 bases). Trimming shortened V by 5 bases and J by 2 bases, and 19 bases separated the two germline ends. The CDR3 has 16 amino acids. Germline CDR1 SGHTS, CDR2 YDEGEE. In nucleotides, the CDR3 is TGTGCCAGCAGACGGACAGCTTCTAGCCGACAAGAGACCCAGTACTTC. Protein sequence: CASRRTASSRQETQYF.

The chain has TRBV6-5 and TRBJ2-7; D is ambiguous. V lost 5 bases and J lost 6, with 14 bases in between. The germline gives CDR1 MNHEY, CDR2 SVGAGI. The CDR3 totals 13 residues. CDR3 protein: CASSLMGNSEQYF. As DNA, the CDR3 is TGTGCCAGCAGTCTTATGGGTAACAGCGAGCAGTACTTC.

CDR3 DNA sequence: TGCGCCAGCAGCGAGACGCTGAGCTACGAGCAGTACTTC. It translates to CASSETLSYEQYF. The rearrangement uses TRBV5-1 and TRBJ2-7; D is uncertain. This CDR3 spans 13 amino acids. Germline V gene sequence: CDR1 SGHRS, CDR2 YFSETQ. V was trimmed by 4 bases and J by 3 bases, leaving 11 bases between them.

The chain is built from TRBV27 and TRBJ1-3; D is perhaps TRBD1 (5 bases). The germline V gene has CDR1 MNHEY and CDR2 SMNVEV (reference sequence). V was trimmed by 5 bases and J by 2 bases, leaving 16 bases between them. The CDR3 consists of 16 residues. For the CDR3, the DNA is TGTGCCAGCAGTCTGCGTCCGGGACGGACTGGAAACACCATATATTTT. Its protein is CASSLRPGRTGNTIYF.

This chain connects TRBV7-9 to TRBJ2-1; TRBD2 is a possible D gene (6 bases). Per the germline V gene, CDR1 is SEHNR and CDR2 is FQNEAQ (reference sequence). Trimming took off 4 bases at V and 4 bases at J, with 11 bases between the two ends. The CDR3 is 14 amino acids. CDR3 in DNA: TGTGCCAGCAGCTCGGGACTGGATTACAATGAGCAGTTCTTC. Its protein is CASSSGLDYNEQFF.

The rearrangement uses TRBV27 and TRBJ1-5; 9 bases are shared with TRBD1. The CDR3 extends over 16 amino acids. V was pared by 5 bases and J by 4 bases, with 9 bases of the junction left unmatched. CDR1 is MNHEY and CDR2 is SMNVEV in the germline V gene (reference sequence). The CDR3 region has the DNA TGTGCCAGCAGTCCAATAACCGGGACAGGGAATCAGCCCCAGCATTTT. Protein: CASSPITGTGNQPQHF.

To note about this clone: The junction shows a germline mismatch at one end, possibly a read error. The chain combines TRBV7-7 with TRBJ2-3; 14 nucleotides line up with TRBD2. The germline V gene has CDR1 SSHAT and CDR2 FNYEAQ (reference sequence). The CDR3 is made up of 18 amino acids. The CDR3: CASSLKTSGRAGTDTQYF. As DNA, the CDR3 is TGTGCTAGCAGCTTAAAGACTAGCGGGAGGGCCGGCACAGATACGCAGTATTTT.

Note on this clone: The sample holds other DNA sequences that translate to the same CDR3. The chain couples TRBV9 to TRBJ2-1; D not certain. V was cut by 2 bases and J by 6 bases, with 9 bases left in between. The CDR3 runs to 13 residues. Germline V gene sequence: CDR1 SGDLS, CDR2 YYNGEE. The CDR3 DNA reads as TGTGCCAGCAGCGTTGGGGATAGCAATGAGCAGTTCTTC. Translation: CASSVGDSNEQFF.

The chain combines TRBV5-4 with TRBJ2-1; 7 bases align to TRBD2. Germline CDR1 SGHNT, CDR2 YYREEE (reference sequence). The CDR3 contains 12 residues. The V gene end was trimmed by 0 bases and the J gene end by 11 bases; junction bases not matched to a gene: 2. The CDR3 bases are TGTGCCAGCAGCTTGGGGGGACTAAAGCAGTTCTTC. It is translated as CASSLGGLKQFF.

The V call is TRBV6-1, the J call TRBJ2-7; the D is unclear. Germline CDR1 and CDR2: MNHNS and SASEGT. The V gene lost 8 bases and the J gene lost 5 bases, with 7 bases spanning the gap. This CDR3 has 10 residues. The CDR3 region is CASGYDEQYF. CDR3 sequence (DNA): TGTGCCAGCGGCTATGACGAGCAGTACTTC.

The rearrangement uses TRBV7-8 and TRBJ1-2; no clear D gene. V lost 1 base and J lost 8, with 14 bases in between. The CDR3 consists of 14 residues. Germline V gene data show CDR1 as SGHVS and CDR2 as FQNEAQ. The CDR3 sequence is CASSLGLGYDGYTF. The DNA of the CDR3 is TGTGCCAGCAGCTTAGGCCTTGGCTACGACGGCTACACCTTC. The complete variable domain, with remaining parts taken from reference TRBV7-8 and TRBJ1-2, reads GAGVSQSPRYKVAKRGQDVALRCDPISGHVSLFWYQQALGQGPEFLTYFQNEAQLDKSGLPSDRFFAERPEGSVSTLKIQRTQQEDSAVYLCASSLGLGYDGYTFGSGTRLTVV.

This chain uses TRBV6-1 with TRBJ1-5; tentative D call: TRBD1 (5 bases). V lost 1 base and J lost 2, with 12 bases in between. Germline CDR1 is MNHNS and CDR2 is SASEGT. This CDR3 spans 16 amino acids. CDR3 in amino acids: CASSEVPGGGNQPQHF. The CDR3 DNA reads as TGTGCCAGCAGTGAAGTTCCGGGAGGGGGCAATCAGCCCCAGCATTTT.

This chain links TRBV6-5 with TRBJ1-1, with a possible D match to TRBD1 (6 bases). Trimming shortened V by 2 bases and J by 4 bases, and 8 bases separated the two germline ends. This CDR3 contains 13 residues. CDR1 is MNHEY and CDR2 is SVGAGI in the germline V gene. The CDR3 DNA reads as TGTGCCAGCAGTTACGTAGGGGGCACTGAAGCTTTCTTT. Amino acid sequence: CASSYVGGTEAFF.

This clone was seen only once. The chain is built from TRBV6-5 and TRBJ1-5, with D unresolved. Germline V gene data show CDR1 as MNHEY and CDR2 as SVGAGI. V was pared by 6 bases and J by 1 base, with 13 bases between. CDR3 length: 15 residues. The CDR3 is CASSVTGGSNQPQHF. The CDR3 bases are TGTGCCAGCAGCGTAACCGGAGGAAGCAATCAGCCCCAGCATTTT.

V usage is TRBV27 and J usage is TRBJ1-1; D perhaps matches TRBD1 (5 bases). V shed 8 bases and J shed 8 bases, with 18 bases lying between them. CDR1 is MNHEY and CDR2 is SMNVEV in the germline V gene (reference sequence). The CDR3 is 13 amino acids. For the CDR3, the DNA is TGTGCCAGCGGCCGGGGACGGGCGGGGGAAGCTTTCTTT. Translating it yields CASGRGRAGEAFF.